Each of the 3 T cell receptor beta chains below was sequenced from the same sample in a study of PD-1 blockade in classical Hodgkin lymphoma. Time point noted: cycle 4 day 1 (C4D1), after 6 weeks of nivolumab. All patients experienced relapse after autologous stem cell transplantation, and brentuximab vedotin exposure was variable. Sequencing was performed with immunoSEQ multiplex PCR; in TCRdb, only in-frame clones are kept and a portion is missing. The table shows tens of thousands of clones, with more than 70% occurring only once. The source was peripheral blood mononuclear cells (PBMCs), collected before the fourth cycle of nivolumab. Receptor source: a human donor with classical Hodgkin lymphoma.

The rearrangement links TRBV6-1 to TRBJ2-6, with D possibly being TRBD1 (5 bases). This CDR3 has 15 amino acids. The V and J ends lost 7 bases and 2 bases respectively, with 12 bases between them. Germline V CDR1 and CDR2: MNHNS, SASEGT. The CDR3 is CASTTRVTGANVLTF. In DNA, the CDR3 is TGTGCCAGCACCACCAGGGTAACTGGGGCCAACGTCCTGACTTTC.

For the CDR3, the DNA is TGTGCCAGTAGTATAACCGGGACTAGCGGGCTCACAGATACGCAGTATTTT. Translation gives CASSITGTSGLTDTQYF. The chain uses TRBV19 and TRBJ2-3, with TRBD2 matching 12 bases. Germline loops: CDR1 LNHDA, CDR2 SQIVND (reference sequence). The CDR3 runs to 17 residues. V lost 2 bases and J lost 2; bases outside the gene matches: 5.

The rearrangement uses TRBV6-6 and TRBJ1-2; 8 bases align to TRBD1. The germline V gene encodes CDR1 MNHNY and CDR2 SVGAGI (reference sequence). The CDR3 has 14 amino acids. With 2 bases clipped from V and 4 bases from J, the junction kept 3 bases outside the gene matches. The CDR3 here is CASSYRDRTYGYTF. The CDR3 DNA is TGTGCCAGCAGTTACCGGGACAGGACCTATGGCTACACCTTC.